This TCR beta chain came from a study of T cells expressing NK-cell markers. Overall study: HCMV seropositivity marked most of the eight sequenced donors; one was seronegative. Overall study findings and caveats: Four of the donors also had these clonotypes leading their CD3+CD56-NKG2C+ fraction. As a fraction of CD8+ T cells, dominant NKG2C+ clonotypes reached roughly 1.0-8% in six or seven donors.

To note about this clonotype: Its antigen remains unidentified.

UMI-tagged 5'RACE template switching yielded the TCR beta cDNA. TCRdb re-called the 5' RACE reads; every CDR3 protein appears as one record, without DNA. The sample totals about 440,000 distinct CDR3 sequences. The CDR3 runs 12 residues. Germline assignment: CDR1 LGHNA and CDR2 YSLEER. Material: blood T cells: a sorted CD56 or NKG2C T cell subset, CD4+ or CD8+ T cells, or bulk PBMC T cells (not recorded which). The genes are TRBV4-3 and TRBJ1-4. The clonotype comes from a woman aged 18-69 years in good health. This CDR3 reads CASSQGNEKLFF.